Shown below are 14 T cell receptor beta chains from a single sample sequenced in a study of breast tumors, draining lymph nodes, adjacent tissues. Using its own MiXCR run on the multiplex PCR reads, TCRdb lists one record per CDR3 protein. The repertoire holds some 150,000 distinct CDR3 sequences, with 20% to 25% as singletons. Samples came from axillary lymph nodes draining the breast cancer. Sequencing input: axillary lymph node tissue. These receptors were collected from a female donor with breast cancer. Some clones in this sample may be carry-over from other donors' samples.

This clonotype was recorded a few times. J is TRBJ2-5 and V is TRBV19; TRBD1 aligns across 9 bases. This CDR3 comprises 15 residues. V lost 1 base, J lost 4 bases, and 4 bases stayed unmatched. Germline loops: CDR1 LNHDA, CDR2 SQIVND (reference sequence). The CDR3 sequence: CASSIGVTGGETQYF. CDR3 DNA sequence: TGTGCCAGTAGTATAGGTGTGACAGGGGGAGAGACCCAGTACTTC.

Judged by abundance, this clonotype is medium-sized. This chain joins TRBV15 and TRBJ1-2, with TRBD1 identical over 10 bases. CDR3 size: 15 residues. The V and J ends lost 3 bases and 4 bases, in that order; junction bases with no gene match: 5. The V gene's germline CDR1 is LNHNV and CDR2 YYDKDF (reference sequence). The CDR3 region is CATSSRTGGIYGYTF. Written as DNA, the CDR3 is TGTGCCACCAGCAGTAGGACAGGGGGAATCTATGGCTACACCTTC.

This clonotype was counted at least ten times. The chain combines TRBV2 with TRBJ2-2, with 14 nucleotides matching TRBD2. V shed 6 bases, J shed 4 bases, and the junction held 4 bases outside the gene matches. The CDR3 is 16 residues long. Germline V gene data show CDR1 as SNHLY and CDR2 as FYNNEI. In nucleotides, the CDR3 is TGTGCCAGCAGGGTCGGGACTAGCGGGAGCACCGGGGAGCTGTTTTTT. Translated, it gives CASRVGTSGSTGELFF.

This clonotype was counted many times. In DNA form, the CDR3 reads TGTGCCAGCAGATTTTCCGGGACAGGGCTCAACTATGGCTACACCTTC. Encoded protein: CASRFSGTGLNYGYTF. The chain combines TRBV6-5 with TRBJ1-2; 9 bases line up with TRBD1. Germline-derived CDR1 and CDR2 are MNHEY and SVGAGI. Unmatched junction bases numbered 10, after V lost 6 bases and J lost 2 bases. The CDR3 runs 16 residues.

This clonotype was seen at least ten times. DNA for the CDR3: TGTGCCAGCAGCTTAGGAGTGGGCGGTTACAATGAGCAGTTCTTC. Translation: CASSLGVGGYNEQFF. This sequence joins TRBV7-2 and TRBJ2-1; no clear D gene. CDR1 is SGHTA and CDR2 is FQGNSA in the germline V gene. This CDR3 contains 15 residues. The V end lost 1 base, the J end lost 4 bases, and 11 bases lay between the germline ends.

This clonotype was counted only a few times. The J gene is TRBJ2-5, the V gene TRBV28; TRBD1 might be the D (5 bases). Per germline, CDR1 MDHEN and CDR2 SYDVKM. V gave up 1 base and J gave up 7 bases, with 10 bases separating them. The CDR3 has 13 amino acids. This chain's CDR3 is CASSLSYQGTQYF. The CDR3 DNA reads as TGTGCCAGCAGTTTATCCTACCAGGGGACCCAGTACTTC.

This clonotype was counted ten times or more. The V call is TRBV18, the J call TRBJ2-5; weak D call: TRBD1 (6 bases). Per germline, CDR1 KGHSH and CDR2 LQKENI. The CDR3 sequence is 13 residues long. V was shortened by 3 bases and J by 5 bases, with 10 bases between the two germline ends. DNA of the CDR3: TGTGCCAGCTCACCCAACAGGGCGGAGACCCAGTACTTC. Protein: CASSPNRAETQYF.

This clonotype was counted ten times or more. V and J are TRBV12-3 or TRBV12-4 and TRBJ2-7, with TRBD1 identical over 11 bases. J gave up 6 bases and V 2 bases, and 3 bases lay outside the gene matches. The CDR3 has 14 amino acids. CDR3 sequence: CASSLFGTGGEQYF. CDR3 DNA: TGTGCCAGCAGTTTATTTGGGACAGGGGGCGAGCAGTACTTC.

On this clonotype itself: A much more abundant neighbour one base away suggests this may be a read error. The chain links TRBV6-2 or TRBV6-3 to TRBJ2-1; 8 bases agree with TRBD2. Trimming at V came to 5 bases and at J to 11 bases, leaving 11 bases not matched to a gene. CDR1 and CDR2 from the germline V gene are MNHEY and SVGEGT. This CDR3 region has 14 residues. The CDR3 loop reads CASSPSGLVGKQFF. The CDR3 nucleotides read TGTGCCAGCAGTCCCTCGGGACTAGTCGGTAAGCAGTTCTTC.

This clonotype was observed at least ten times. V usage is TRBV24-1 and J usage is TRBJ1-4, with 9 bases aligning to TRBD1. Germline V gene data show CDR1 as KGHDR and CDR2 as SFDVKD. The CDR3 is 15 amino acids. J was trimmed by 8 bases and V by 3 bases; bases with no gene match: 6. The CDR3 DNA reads TGTGCCACCAGTGATATGACAGGGGGACGCGAAAAACTGTTTTTT. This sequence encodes CATSDMTGGREKLFF.

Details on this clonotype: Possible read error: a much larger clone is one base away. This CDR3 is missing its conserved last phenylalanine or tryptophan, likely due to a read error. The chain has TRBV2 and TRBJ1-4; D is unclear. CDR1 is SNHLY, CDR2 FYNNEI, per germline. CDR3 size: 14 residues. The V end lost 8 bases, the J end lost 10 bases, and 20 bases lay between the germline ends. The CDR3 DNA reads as TGTGCCAGCGGGAGGCAAGTTTCGGTCGGAAAACTGTTTCTT. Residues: CASGRQVSVGKLFL.

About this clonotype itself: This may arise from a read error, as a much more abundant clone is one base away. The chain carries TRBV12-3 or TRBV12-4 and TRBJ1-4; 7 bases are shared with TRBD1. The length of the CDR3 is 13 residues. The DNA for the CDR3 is TGTGCCAGCAGAGGGGGCCGCCTTGGGAAACTGTTATTT. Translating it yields CASRGGRLGKLLF.

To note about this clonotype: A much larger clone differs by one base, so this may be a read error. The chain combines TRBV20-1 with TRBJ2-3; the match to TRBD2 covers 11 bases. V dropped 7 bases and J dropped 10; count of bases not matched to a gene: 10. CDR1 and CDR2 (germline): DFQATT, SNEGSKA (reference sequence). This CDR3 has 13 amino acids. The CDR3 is CSVQPGLAEAQYF. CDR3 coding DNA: TGCAGTGTCCAACCGGGACTAGCGGAGGCGCAGTATTTT.

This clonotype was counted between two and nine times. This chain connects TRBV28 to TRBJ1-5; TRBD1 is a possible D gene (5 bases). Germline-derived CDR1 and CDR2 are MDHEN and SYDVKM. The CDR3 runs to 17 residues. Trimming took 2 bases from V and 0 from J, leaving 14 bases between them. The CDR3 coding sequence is TGTGCCAGCAGTTTAGCTGGGACGATAATTAGCAATCAGCCCCAGCATTTT. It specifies CASSLAGTIISNQPQHF. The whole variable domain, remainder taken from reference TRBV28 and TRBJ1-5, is DVKVTQSSRYLVKRTGEKVFLECVQDMDHENMFWYRQDPGLGLRLIYFSYDVKMKEKGDIPEGYSVSREKKERFSLILESASTNQTSMYLCASSLAGTIISNQPQHFGDGTRLSIL.